This T cell receptor beta chain was sequenced during a study of CXCR3-negative and CXCR3-positive naive CD8 T cells. Points from the study as a whole: CXCR3-expressing naive cells carried TRB CDR3s more hydrophobic than those of CXCR3-negative naive cells.

Concerning this clonotype itself: The antigen is undetermined.

This CDR3 contains 15 residues. CDR1 and CDR2 from the germline V gene are DFQATT and SNEGSKA (reference sequence). At a few hundred thousand cells each, triplicate sorts were carried out for each CD8+ T cell subset. CD45RO-CCR7+CD27+CD95- was the phenotype of naive CD8+ T cells. It was by 5' RACE with UMI labels that the TRB cDNA libraries were prepared. From its re-call of the 5' RACE reads, TCRdb lists each CDR3 protein once, without DNA. Its listing shows about 110,000 distinct CDR3 sequences. This TCR was sampled from a human donor in good health. Some clones in this sample may be carry-over from other donors' samples. The chain uses TRBV20-1 and TRBJ2-4; as DNA is missing, the TRBD2 call by TCRdb cannot be tested. Sequenced sample: naive CXCR3+ CD8+ T cells from blood. Subset in this sample: CD45RO-CCR7+CD27+CD95- naive CD8+ T cells expressing CXCR3 (TNR3+). The CDR3 here is CSALEEGGSKNIQYF.